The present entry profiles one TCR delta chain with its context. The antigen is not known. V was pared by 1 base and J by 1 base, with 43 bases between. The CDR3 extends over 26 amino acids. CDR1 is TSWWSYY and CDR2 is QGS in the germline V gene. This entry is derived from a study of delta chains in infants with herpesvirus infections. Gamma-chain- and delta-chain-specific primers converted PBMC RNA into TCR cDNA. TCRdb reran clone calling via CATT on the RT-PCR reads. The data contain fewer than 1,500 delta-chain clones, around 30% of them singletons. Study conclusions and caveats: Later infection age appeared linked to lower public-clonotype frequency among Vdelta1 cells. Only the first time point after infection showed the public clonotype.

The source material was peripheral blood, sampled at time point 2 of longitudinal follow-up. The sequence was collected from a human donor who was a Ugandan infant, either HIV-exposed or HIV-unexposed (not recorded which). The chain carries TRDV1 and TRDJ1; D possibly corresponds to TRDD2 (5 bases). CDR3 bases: TGTGCTCTTGGGGAACCAATCCGGTCGGTCCTAGACAGCGATGGTATCGGATCATACCCCACCGATAAACTCATCTTT. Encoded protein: CALGEPIRSVLDSDGIGSYPTDKLIF.